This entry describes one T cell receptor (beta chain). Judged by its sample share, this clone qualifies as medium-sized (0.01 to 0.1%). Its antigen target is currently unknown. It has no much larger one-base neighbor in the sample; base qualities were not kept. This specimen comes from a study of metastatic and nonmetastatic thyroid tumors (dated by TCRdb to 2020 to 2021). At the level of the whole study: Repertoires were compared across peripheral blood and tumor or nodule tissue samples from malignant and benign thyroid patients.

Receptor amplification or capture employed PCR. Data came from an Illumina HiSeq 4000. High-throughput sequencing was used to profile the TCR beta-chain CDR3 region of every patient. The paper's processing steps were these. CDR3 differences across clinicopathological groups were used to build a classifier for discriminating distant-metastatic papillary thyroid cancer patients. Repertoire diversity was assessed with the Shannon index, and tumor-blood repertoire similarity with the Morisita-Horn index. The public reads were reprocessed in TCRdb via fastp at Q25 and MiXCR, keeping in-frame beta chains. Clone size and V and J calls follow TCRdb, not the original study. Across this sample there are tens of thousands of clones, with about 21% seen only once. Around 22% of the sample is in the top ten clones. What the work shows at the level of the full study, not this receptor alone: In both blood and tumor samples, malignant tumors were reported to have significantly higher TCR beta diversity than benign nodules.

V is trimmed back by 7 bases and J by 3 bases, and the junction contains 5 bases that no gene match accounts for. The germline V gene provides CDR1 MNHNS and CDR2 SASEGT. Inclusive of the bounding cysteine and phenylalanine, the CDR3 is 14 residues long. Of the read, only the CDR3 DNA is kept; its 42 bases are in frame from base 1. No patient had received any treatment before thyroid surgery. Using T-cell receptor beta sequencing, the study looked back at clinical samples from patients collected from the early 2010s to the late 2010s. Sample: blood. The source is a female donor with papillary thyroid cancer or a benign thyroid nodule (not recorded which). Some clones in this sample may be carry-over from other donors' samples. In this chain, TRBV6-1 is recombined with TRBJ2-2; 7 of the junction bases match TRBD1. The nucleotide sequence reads TGTGCCAGCAAGGGGGCGCCGGACACCGGGGAGCTGTTTTTT. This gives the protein CASKGAPDTGELFF.